The sequence of this T cell receptor (beta chain) was determined in a study of T cells after posttransplantation cyclophosphamide. Study-wide results and caveats: Recipient CMV seropositivity and CMV reactivation strongly tracked TRB clonality. Donor-recipient repertoire similarity was low at 1-2 months, rising over year one.

The CDR3 contains 13 residues. Germline V gene data show CDR1 as SGHTA and CDR2 as FQGTGA. Controls had myeloablative marrow grafts with methotrexate and calcineurin inhibitor, sampled at 1 year. This clone was observed once. Its antigen is as yet unknown. Germline is not matched at one junction end, which may reflect a read error. The protocol was immunoSEQ multiplex PCR, while the TCRdb copy is restricted to in-frame clones and leaves out a portion. The sample carries about 14,000 clones, almost 85% recorded once. The rearrangement joins TRBV7-3 to TRBJ2-1, with D unclear. This receptor was identified in a male patient aged 18 to 35 who received an allogeneic stem cell transplant from a related donor, was CMV-positive, and had no GVHD. The graft donor may have contributed some T cells. The sample was PBMCs, taken roughly 57 weeks after allogeneic stem cell transplant with calcineurin inhibitor and methotrexate. The CDR3 DNA reads as TGTGCCAGCAGCTTCAGGCAGTACAGTGAGCAGTTCTTC. Amino acid sequence: CASSFRQYSEQFF.